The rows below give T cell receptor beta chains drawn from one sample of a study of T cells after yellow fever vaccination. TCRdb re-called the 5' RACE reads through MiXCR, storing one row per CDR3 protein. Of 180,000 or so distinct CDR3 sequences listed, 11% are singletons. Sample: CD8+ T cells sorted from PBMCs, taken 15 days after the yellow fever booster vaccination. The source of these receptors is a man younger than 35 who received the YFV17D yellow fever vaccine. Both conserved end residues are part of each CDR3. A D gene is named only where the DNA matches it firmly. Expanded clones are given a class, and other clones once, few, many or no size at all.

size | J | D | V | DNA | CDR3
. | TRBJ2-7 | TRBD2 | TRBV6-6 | TGTGCCAGCAGTTACTCGTTAGCGGGGGGAGTTTACGAGCAGTACTTC | CASSYSLAGGVYEQYF
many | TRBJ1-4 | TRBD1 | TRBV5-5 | TGTGCCAGCAGCCCGGCCACTGGATCGCTCGACAGGGAAAGGGAAAAACTGTTTTTT | CASSPATGSLDREREKLFF
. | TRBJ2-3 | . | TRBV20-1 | TGCAGTGCTAGAGCGGGCTATCCAGATACGCAGTATTTT | CSARAGYPDTQYF
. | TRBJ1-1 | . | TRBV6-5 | TGTGCCACCGCGATCAGGGGAAGGAACACTGAAGCTTTCTTT | CATAIRGRNTEAFF
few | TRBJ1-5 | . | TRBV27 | TGTGCCAGCAGTACGAATAGCAATCAGCCCCAGCATTTT | CASSTNSNQPQHF
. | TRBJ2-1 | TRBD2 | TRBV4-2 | TGTGCCAGCAGCCTTGGGACTAGCGGGCCGGACAATGAGCAGTTCTTC | CASSLGTSGPDNEQFF
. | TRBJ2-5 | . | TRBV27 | TGTGCCAGCAGTTTATCGATCAGGTACCAAGAGACCCAGTACTTC | CASSLSIRYQETQYF
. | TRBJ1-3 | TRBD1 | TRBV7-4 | TGTGCCAGCAGCCCCCACAGGGGGAGCTCTGGAAACACCATATATTTT | CASSPHRGSSGNTIYF
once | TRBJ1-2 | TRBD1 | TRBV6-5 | TGTGCCACCCTGGGACAGGCGCCCTATGGCTACACCTTC | CATLGQAPYGYTF
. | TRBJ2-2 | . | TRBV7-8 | TGTGCCAGCAGCTTCTATTGGGACCGATCGAACACCGGGGAGCTGTTTTTT | CASSFYWDRSNTGELFF
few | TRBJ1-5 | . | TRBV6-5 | TGTGCCAGCAGTTACGGAGGGGGCAATCAGCCCCAGCATTTT | CASSYGGGNQPQHF
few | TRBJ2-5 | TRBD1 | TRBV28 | TGTGCCAGCAGCGGGACAGGGCTTCAAGAGACCCAGTACTTC | CASSGTGLQETQYF
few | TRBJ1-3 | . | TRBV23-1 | TGCGCCAGCAGTCATCGTGACCGGGACACCATATATTTT | CASSHRDRDTIYF
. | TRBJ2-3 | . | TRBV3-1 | TGTGCCAGCAGCCCGAGGTGGGCGAGGGCAGATACGCAGTATTTT | CASSPRWARADTQYF
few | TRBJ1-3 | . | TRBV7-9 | TGTGCCAGCAGCCCGCCGTGGGGACCTGGAAACACCATATATTTT | CASSPPWGPGNTIYF
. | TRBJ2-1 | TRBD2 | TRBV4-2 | TGTGCCAGCAGCCAAGGGTCGGGGGGTGAGCAGTTCTTC | CASSQGSGGEQFF
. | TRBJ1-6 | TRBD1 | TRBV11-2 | TGTGCCAGCAGCTTCCCAGGGGGATCACCCCTCCACTTT | CASSFPGGSPLHF
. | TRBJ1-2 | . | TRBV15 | TGTGCCACCAGCAGATCAGGGGTATGGCTCGGTCACGCCTTC | CATSRSGVWLGHAF
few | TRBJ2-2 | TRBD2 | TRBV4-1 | TGCGCCAGCAGCCAAGACCCAAGCGGGGGGTTCACCGGGGAGCTGTTTTTT | CASSQDPSGGFTGELFF
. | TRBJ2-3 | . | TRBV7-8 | TGTGCCAGCAGCTTTTCAGCAAGTAGCACAGATACGCAGTATTTT | CASSFSASSTDTQYF
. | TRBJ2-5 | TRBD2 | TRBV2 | TGTGCCAGCAGTGACCCGGGGGGGCGATTTCTGCAGTACTTC | CASSDPGGRFLQYF
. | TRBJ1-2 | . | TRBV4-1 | TGCGCCAGCAGCCAAGGGCCGGGTGCCACTCGAGGCTACACCTTC | CASSQGPGATRGYTF
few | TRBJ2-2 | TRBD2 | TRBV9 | TGTGCCAGCAGCGTCCTAGCGGGGGACACCGGGGAGCTGTTTTTT | CASSVLAGDTGELFF
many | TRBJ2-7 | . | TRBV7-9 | TGTGCCAGCAGCTCCGGACCTAGGACCCCGTACTACGAGCAGTACTTC | CASSSGPRTPYYEQYF
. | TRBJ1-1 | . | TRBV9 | TGTGCCAGCAGCGTAGCTGGGCAGGGAACAGTGAACACTGAAGCTTTCTTT | CASSVAGQGTVNTEAFF